This entry concerns a single T cell receptor beta chain. This entry belongs to a study of shared clonotypes between healthy human individuals. In the naive CD8 group, cells lacked CD45RO and were positively selected for CCR7, so terminally differentiated effector memory CD45RA+ cells were left out. Replicate sorted-subset PCRs were loaded with approximately 190 ng DNA, 25,000 to 30,000 T cell genomes. TCRdb keeps only in-frame clones here, not all; method: immunoSEQ multiplex PCR. This sample yields roughly 2.1 million clones, of which just over 90% are seen a single time; more than 1.5% belongs to the top ten. V trimming: 6 bases; J trimming: 2 bases; junction bases outside the gene matches: 7. CDR1 is PRHDT and CDR2 is FYEKMQ in the germline V gene (reference sequence). The CDR3 is 15 amino acids.

The sample was naive CD8+ T cells from PBMCs. The V gene is TRBV13, the J gene TRBJ2-3; TRBD2 matches 8 bases. The source is a man between 18 and 35 years old in good health. Some clones in this sample may be carry-over from other donors' samples. In DNA form, the CDR3 reads TGTGCCAGCAGTGAAACTAGCGGCTCCACAGATACGCAGTATTTT. It translates to CASSETSGSTDTQYF.